The 27 T cell receptor beta chains given below trace back to one sample, sequenced in a study of post-analysis software for immune sequencing data. Points from the study as a whole: Included in a set of about 5 TRBV segments more frequent in patients than controls were TRBV5-6, TRBV5-1 and TRBV20-1.

No antigen has been identified for these receptors. Built from TCR beta cDNA, the libraries had unique molecular identifiers in them. A single record per CDR3 protein comes from TCRdb applying MiXCR to the PCR reads. The sample has about 680,000 distinct CDR3 sequences, 59% seen once. The sample comprised blood. These TCRs come from a girl aged 2 to 10 with multiple sclerosis.

This sequence joins TRBV5-1 and TRBJ2-7; D is perhaps TRBD2 (5 bases). Germline loops: CDR1 SGHRS, CDR2 YFSETQ. The V end lost 1 base, the J end lost 3 bases, and 23 bases lay between the germline ends. This CDR3 has 18 amino acids. CDR3 sequence (DNA): TGCGCCAGCAGCTTGACCCCCCGAGGTAGCGCCGCGTACTACGAGCAGTACTTC. The encoded protein is CASSLTPRGSAAYYEQYF.

V and J are TRBV7-2 and TRBJ2-4; 7 bases line up with TRBD2. The germline gives CDR1 SGHTA, CDR2 FQGNSA. The CDR3 extends over 14 amino acids. V shed 5 bases and J 1 base; nucleotides not matched to a gene: 2. CDR3 sequence: CASSQGGAKNIQYF. CDR3 nucleotides: TGTGCCAGCAGCCAGGGAGGGGCCAAAAACATTCAGTACTTC.

V is TRBV28 and J is TRBJ1-4; D possibly corresponds to TRBD1 (5 bases). From germline, CDR1 is MDHEN and CDR2 SYDVKM. Between the trimmed V and J ends, which lost 6 bases and 5 bases, there was a span of 16 bases. The CDR3 totals 15 residues. The CDR3 region has the DNA TGTGCCAGCAGCCCCTCCGGGGGAAACAATGAAAAACTGTTTTTT. It yields the protein CASSPSGGNNEKLFF.

V is TRBV12-3 or TRBV12-4 and J is TRBJ2-1; D remains unclear. V lost 2 bases and J lost 8, with 13 bases in between. The CDR3 totals 14 residues. CDR3 sequence (DNA): TGTGCCAGCAGTTTAAGGTTCTGTCGGGATGAGCAGTTCTTC. This sequence encodes CASSLRFCRDEQFF.

V usage is TRBV5-1 and J usage is TRBJ2-1; 8 bases line up with TRBD2. The end of the DNA is better explained by TRBJ2-7, so the J call may be wrong. The CDR3 has 16 amino acids. Germline V lookup: CDR1 SGHRS, CDR2 YFSETQ. CDR3 sequence: CASSLAPGSGGNEQYF. The CDR3 DNA sequence: TGCGCCAGCAGCTTGGCCCCGGGAAGCGGGGGTAACGAGCAGTACTTC.

This clonotype was detected a few times. The V call is TRBV24-1, the J call TRBJ2-1; D not certain. Trimming left V 5 bases short and J 2 bases short, with 6 bases between. CDR1 KGHDR and CDR2 SFDVKD come from the germline V gene. The CDR3 length is 13 residues. The CDR3 bases are TGTGCCACCAGTGCTGGCCCCTACAATGAGCAGTTCTTC. Its translation is CATSAGPYNEQFF.

The chain employs TRBV5-1 and TRBJ2-1; D gene ambiguous. CDR3 length: 11 amino acids. Germline V lookup: CDR1 SGHRS, CDR2 YFSETQ. The V end lost 4 bases, the J end lost 8 bases, and 7 bases lay between the germline ends. The CDR3 DNA reads TGCGCCAGCAGCAAGGACCATGAGCAGTTCTTC. This sequence encodes CASSKDHEQFF.

The V gene is TRBV29-1, the J gene TRBJ2-1, with TRBD1 as a possible D gene (5 bases). The V gene's germline CDR1 is SQVTM and CDR2 ANQGSEA. V was shortened by 1 base and J by 7 bases, with 11 bases between the two germline ends. The CDR3 length is 13 residues. The CDR3 reads CSVEGRVGNEQFF. The DNA for the CDR3 is TGCAGCGTTGAAGGCAGGGTGGGTAATGAGCAGTTCTTC.

This clonotype appeared a single time. This chain links TRBV20-1 with TRBJ2-1, with 11 bases that match TRBD2. The V gene's germline CDR1 is DFQATT and CDR2 SNEGSKA (reference sequence). J was trimmed by 4 bases and V by 3 bases; bases with no gene match: 8. CDR3 length: 16 residues. CDR3 protein: CSASDRGTSGYNEQFF. CDR3 nucleotides: TGCAGTGCTAGCGACCGAGGGACTAGCGGTTACAATGAGCAGTTCTTC.

The rearrangement uses TRBV12-3 or TRBV12-4 and TRBJ1-1; 10 bases line up with TRBD1. Trimming took 7 bases from V and 3 from J; bases not matched to a gene: 11. The CDR3 is 16 residues long. CDR3 region: CASNLLPGQGYTEAFF. CDR3 sequence (DNA): TGTGCCAGCAATCTTCTACCGGGACAGGGGTACACTGAAGCTTTCTTT.

This chain joins TRBV7-2 and TRBJ2-3; D unresolved. CDR1 is SGHTA, CDR2 FQGNSA, per germline. Trimming stripped 2 bases from V and 0 bases from J, with 9 bases between. The CDR3 sequence is 15 residues long. The CDR3 reads CASSLFGSSTDTQYF. For the CDR3, the DNA is TGTGCCAGCAGCTTATTCGGGTCTAGCACAGATACGCAGTATTTT. The full variable domain, rest sourced from reference TRBV7-2 and TRBJ2-3, is GAGVSQSPSNKVTEKGKDVELRCDPISGHTALYWYRQSLGQGLEFLIYFQGNSAPDKSGLPSDRFSAERTGGSVSTLTIQRTQQEDSAVYLCASSLFGSSTDTQYFGPGTRLTVL.

The sample holds a few counts of this clonotype. V is TRBV20-1 and J is TRBJ1-1, with D possibly matching TRBD1 (6 bases). This CDR3 has 15 amino acids. Trimming pared 6 bases from V and 2 bases from J, leaving 19 bases between. Per germline, CDR1 DFQATT and CDR2 SNEGSKA (reference sequence). The CDR3 reads CSAKIRGFLNTEAFF. The CDR3 DNA follows: TGCAGTGCAAAAATCAGGGGATTCCTCAACACTGAAGCTTTCTTT.

The rearrangement links TRBV6-5 to TRBJ2-1, with 9 bases identical to TRBD2. Germline CDR1 and CDR2: MNHEY and SVGAGI. V was pared by 2 bases and J by 3 bases, with 5 bases of the junction left unmatched. This CDR3 contains 16 residues. The DNA for the CDR3 is TGTGCCAGCAGTTACGGAGCGGGAGGACTCTACAATGAGCAGTTCTTC. Amino acid sequence: CASSYGAGGLYNEQFF.

The sample holds a few counts of this clonotype. The V call is TRBV4-3, the J call TRBJ1-2, with D possibly TRBD1 on 6 matching bases. Germline V gene sequence: CDR1 LGHNA, CDR2 YSLEER. CDR3 length equals 17 residues. Between the trimmed V and J ends, which lost 0 bases and 5 bases, there was a span of 19 bases. CDR3 residues: CASSQDESRQGLYGYTF. DNA for the CDR3: TGCGCCAGCAGCCAAGATGAATCCAGGCAGGGGCTATATGGCTACACCTTC.

This clonotype has more than one count but fewer than ten. The rearrangement links TRBV3-1 to TRBJ1-6; no clear D gene. The CDR3 consists of 12 residues. V was shortened by 6 bases and J by 8 bases, with 8 bases between the two germline ends. The germline V gene has CDR1 LGHDT and CDR2 YNNKEL (reference sequence). CDR3 DNA sequence: TGTGCCAGCAGTTACTCGGATTCACCCCTCCACTTT. Translated, it gives CASSYSDSPLHF.

This clonotype has a handful of counts. The chain combines TRBV7-2 with TRBJ2-3, with TRBD2 matching 12 bases. Germline V lookup: CDR1 SGHTA, CDR2 FQGNSA. The CDR3 runs 17 residues. J lost 2 bases, V lost 1 base, and 4 bases had no gene match. CDR3 bases: TGTGCCAGCAGCTTAGTGAGACTAGCGGGGGTCACAGATACGCAGTATTTT. It encodes CASSLVRLAGVTDTQYF. Together with reference TRBV7-2 and TRBJ2-3, the CDR3 gives the full variable domain: GAGVSQSPSNKVTEKGKDVELRCDPISGHTALYWYRQSLGQGLEFLIYFQGNSAPDKSGLPSDRFSAERTGGSVSTLTIQRTQQEDSAVYLCASSLVRLAGVTDTQYFGPGTRLTVL.

The CDR3 DNA sequence: TGTGCCAGCGGCCCGACAGGGGCAATCTATGAGCAGTTCTTC. Protein product: CASGPTGAIYEQFF. V and J are TRBV28 and TRBJ2-1, with 8 bases matching TRBD1. This CDR3 has 14 residues. Germline CDR1 is MDHEN and CDR2 is SYDVKM. V trimming: 8 bases; J trimming: 8 bases; junction bases outside the gene matches: 11.

A few counts support this clonotype. The gene calls are TRBV7-2 and TRBJ2-1; TRBD2 aligns across 12 bases. The J segment lost 9 bases and the V segment lost 2 bases, leaving 8 bases of the junction unmatched. Germline V CDR1 and CDR2: SGHTA, FQGNSA. The CDR3 extends over 16 amino acids. The DNA of the CDR3 is TGTGCCAGCAGCTTAATCGGACTAGCGGGGAGTTCTGAGCAGTTCTTC. Protein product: CASSLIGLAGSSEQFF.

This rearrangement joins TRBV4-3 to TRBJ2-3, with D perhaps TRBD1 or TRBD2 (6 bases each). Per germline, CDR1 LGHNA and CDR2 YSLEER. There are 18 residues in the CDR3. V dropped 0 bases and J dropped 2 bases, with 18 bases sitting between them. The CDR3 coding sequence is TGCGCCAGCAGCCAAGATGTTGGAGGGCAGGGGACCACAGATACGCAGTATTTT. Amino acids: CASSQDVGGQGTTDTQYF.

The CDR3 bases are TGCGCCAGCAGCCAATGGACAGGGGTTCAGCCCCAGCATTTT. Translating gives CASSQWTGVQPQHF. V gene TRBV5-1 combines with J gene TRBJ1-5, with 9 bases lining up with TRBD1. In germline, CDR1 is SGHRS, CDR2 YFSETQ. This CDR3 has 14 amino acids. J gave up 6 bases and V 4 bases, and 5 bases lay outside the gene matches.

This chain connects TRBV5-1 to TRBJ1-2; 7 nucleotides match TRBD1. V was pared by 5 bases and J by 3 bases, with 4 bases of the junction left unmatched. CDR1 and CDR2 from the germline V gene are SGHRS and YFSETQ. CDR3 length equals 13 residues. CDR3 region: CASSDRVDYGYTF. The CDR3 DNA is TGCGCCAGCAGTGACAGGGTGGACTATGGCTACACCTTC.

V usage is TRBV20-1 and J usage is TRBJ2-5, with D perhaps being TRBD1 or TRBD2 (5 bases each). The end of the DNA aligns better with TRBJ2-7, so the J call may be wrong. There are 14 residues in the CDR3. Per germline, CDR1 DFQATT and CDR2 SNEGSKA (reference sequence). The CDR3 region has the DNA TGCAGTGCTAGAAAGGGCTTAGGGGAGTACGAGCAGTACTTC. This encodes CSARKGLGEYEQYF.

Here the CDR3 reads CSVRGSLGSTEAFF. In DNA, the CDR3 is TGCAGCGTTCGGGGGAGCCTCGGGAGCACTGAAGCTTTCTTT. The chain employs TRBV29-1 and TRBJ1-1; tentative D call: TRBD1 (5 bases). The germline gives CDR1 SQVTM, CDR2 ANQGSEA. This CDR3 is built from 14 residues. V shed 5 bases and J shed 4 bases, with 17 bases lying between them.

This clonotype was seen only once. The V call is TRBV29-1, the J call TRBJ2-5; 8 positions agree with TRBD1. The J call may be incorrect, as the DNA end agrees better with TRBJ2-7. The CDR3 is 14 residues long. From germline, CDR1 is SQVTM and CDR2 ANQGSEA. The CDR3 nucleotides are TGCAGCGTTCGGCAGGACAGGGAGGACTACGAGCAGTACTTC. As protein: CSVRQDREDYEQYF.

This rearrangement joins TRBV4-2 to TRBJ2-1; 8 bases agree with TRBD2. The CDR3 length is 16 residues. V gave up 2 bases and J gave up 9 bases; unmatched junction bases: 12. The germline gives CDR1 LGHNA, CDR2 YNFKEQ. This CDR3 is CASSQLPGLVGGEQFF. In DNA form, the CDR3 reads TGTGCCAGCAGCCAACTTCCGGGACTAGTGGGTGGTGAGCAGTTCTTC.

The gene calls are TRBV4-3 and TRBJ2-1, with D perhaps TRBD2 (5 bases). Germline V CDR1 and CDR2: LGHNA, YSLEER. V was trimmed by 0 bases and J by 6 bases, leaving 12 bases between them. The CDR3 spans 15 residues. This CDR3 reads CASSQEALATNEQFF. In DNA form, the CDR3 reads TGCGCCAGCAGCCAAGAGGCCCTAGCCACCAATGAGCAGTTCTTC.

The chain couples TRBV20-1 to TRBJ2-1; 9 bases fit TRBD2. Unmatched junction bases numbered 9, after V lost 0 bases and J lost 9 bases. The CDR3 totals 15 residues. CDR1 is DFQATT, CDR2 SNEGSKA, per germline (reference sequence). CDR3 in amino acids: CSARDQAGGPSEQFF. DNA for the CDR3: TGCAGTGCTAGAGATCAGGCGGGAGGGCCGAGTGAGCAGTTCTTC.